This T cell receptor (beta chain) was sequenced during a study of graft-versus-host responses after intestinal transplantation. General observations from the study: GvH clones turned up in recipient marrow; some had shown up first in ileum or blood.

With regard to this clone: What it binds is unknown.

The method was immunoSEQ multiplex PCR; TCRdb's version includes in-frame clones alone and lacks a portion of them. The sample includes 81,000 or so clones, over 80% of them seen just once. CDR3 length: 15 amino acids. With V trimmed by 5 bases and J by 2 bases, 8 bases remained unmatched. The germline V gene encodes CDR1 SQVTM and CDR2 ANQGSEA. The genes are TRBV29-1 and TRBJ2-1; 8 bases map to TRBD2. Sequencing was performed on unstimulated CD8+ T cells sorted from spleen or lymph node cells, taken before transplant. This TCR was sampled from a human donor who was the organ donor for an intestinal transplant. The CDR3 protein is CSVRGGVLPYNEQFF. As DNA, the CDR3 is TGCAGCGTTCGGGGGGGGGTCCTTCCCTACAATGAGCAGTTCTTC.